One sample yielded the 25 T cell receptor beta chains listed below, sequenced in a study of beta chain features in type 1 diabetes. The study reverse transcribed the entire isolated RNA, so it sequenced expressed TCRB transcripts. Assay used: immunoSEQ multiplex PCR; TCRdb lists only in-frame clones, some missing. In the table there are under 350,000 clones, 14% of which are singletons. Antigens for these TCRs are unknown. Whole-study findings and limits: Shortening of TCRB CDR3s, moderate but significant, appeared in all four CD4+ subsets of Type 1 diabetes patients.

Sequencing was carried out using naive CD4+ T cells from blood. The receptors were gathered from a man aged 25 to 40 with type 1 diabetes.

The V gene is TRBV5-1, the J gene TRBJ2-5; 11 bases are shared with TRBD1. In germline, CDR1 is SGHRS, CDR2 YFSETQ. V lost 4 bases to trimming and J lost 4 bases; unmatched junction nucleotides: 6. There are 15 residues in the CDR3. CDR3 sequence: CASSPIGTGGETQYF. CDR3 coding DNA: TGCGCCAGCAGCCCAATCGGGACAGGGGGAGAGACCCAGTACTTC. The entire variable domain, with the rest obtained from reference TRBV5-1 and TRBJ2-5, is as follows: KAGVTQTPRYLIKTRGQQVTLSCSPISGHRSVSWYQQTPGQGLQFLFEYFSETQRNKGNFPGRFSGRQFSNSRSEMNVSTLELGDSALYLCASSPIGTGGETQYFGPGTRLLVL.

This clone was found a few times. The genes are TRBV28 and TRBJ2-3; D might be TRBD2 (6 bases). The CDR3 extends over 14 amino acids. V dropped 9 bases and J dropped 6 bases, with 19 bases sitting between them. Per germline, CDR1 MDHEN and CDR2 SYDVKM. CDR3 sequence reads: CASHSGTQRDTQYF. The CDR3 nucleotides read TGTGCCAGTCATTCCGGGACTCAACGGGATACGCAGTATTTT.

The table lists this clone with a few counts. V is TRBV5-1 and J is TRBJ2-1, with 7 bases matching TRBD2. J was trimmed by 0 bases and V by 0 bases; bases with no gene match: 3. The CDR3 is 16 amino acids. CDR1 is SGHRS and CDR2 is YFSETQ in the germline V gene. The CDR3 here is CASSLGLARSYNEQFF. Here the CDR3 DNA reads TGCGCCAGCAGCTTGGGACTAGCACGCTCCTACAATGAGCAGTTCTTC.

The chain couples TRBV18 to TRBJ2-1; TRBD2 is a possible D gene (6 bases). The ends were cut back, 0 bases at V and 7 bases at J, with 19 bases in the middle. CDR1 is KGHSH and CDR2 is LQKENI in the germline V gene. The CDR3 totals 17 residues. CDR3 in amino acids: CASSPPSGVKGRNEQFF. DNA for the CDR3: TGTGCCAGCTCACCACCATCAGGAGTCAAAGGGAGGAATGAGCAGTTCTTC.

The chain links TRBV19 to TRBJ2-2; the D gene is possibly TRBD1 (5 bases). Trimming stripped 6 bases from V and 1 base from J, with 6 bases between. Germline CDR1 and CDR2: LNHDA and SQIVND (reference sequence). The CDR3 contains 13 residues. CDR3: CASRGLNTGELFF. CDR3 DNA: TGTGCCAGTAGGGGGCTGAACACCGGGGAGCTGTTTTTT. Supplemented by reference TRBV19 and TRBJ2-2, the full variable domain reads DGGITQSPKYLFRKEGQNVTLSCEQNLNHDAMYWYRQDPGQGLRLIYYSQIVNDFQKGDIAEGYSVSREKKESFPLTVTSAQKNPTAFYLCASRGLNTGELFFGEGSRLTVL.

This sequence joins TRBV7-2 and TRBJ2-3; 8 nucleotides align to TRBD2. Germline CDR1 SGHTA, CDR2 FQGNSA. The CDR3 sequence is 16 residues long. Trimming cost V 5 bases and J 3 bases; bases outside gene matches: 10. The CDR3 loop is CASSPGLAQVTDTQYF. As DNA, the CDR3 is TGTGCCAGCAGCCCCGGACTAGCCCAGGTGACAGATACGCAGTATTTT.

This chain uses TRBV7-2 with TRBJ2-7; 9 bases align to TRBD1. The V gene's germline CDR1 is SGHTA and CDR2 FQGNSA. This CDR3 region has 14 residues. J gave up 4 bases and V 4 bases, and 5 bases lay outside the gene matches. CDR3 sequence: CASSYRGLKYEQYF. DNA of the CDR3: TGTGCCAGCAGCTACAGGGGGCTGAAGTACGAGCAGTACTTC.

This clone was seen once. V and J are TRBV5-1 and TRBJ2-1; 7 nucleotides match TRBD1. Germline V gene lookup returns CDR1 SGHRS and CDR2 YFSETQ. The trim removed 1 base at V and 5 bases at J, leaving 0 bases unmatched. CDR3 length equals 13 residues. The CDR3 DNA sequence: TGCGCCAGCAGCTTGACAGGGGACAATGAGCAGTTCTTC. Translated: CASSLTGDNEQFF.

A word on this clone: The same CDR3 arises from other DNA sequences in this sample as well. The rearrangement uses TRBV18 and TRBJ2-6; no definite D call. Germline loops: CDR1 KGHSH, CDR2 LQKENI. Trimming pared 3 bases from V and 0 bases from J, leaving 6 bases between. The CDR3 loop spans 15 amino acids. The CDR3 coding sequence is TGTGCCAGCTCACCCCTAGTCTCTGGGGCCAACGTCCTGACTTTC. Translated, it gives CASSPLVSGANVLTF.

The chain carries TRBV12-2 and TRBJ2-7; the table's D call of TRBD2 was not tested on the DNA. TRBV12-2 corresponds to a pseudogene. The CDR3 length is 11 residues. CDR3 nucleotide sequence: TGTGCAAGTCGTTCCACGGGGGAGCAGTACTTC. Its translation: CASRSTGEQYF.

This clone was detected a few times. This sequence joins TRBV7-9 and TRBJ1-4; no reliable D call. CDR1 is SEHNR, CDR2 FQNEAQ, per germline (reference sequence). V gave up 2 bases and J gave up 3 bases, with 7 bases separating them. CDR3 length equals 14 residues. CDR3 sequence (DNA): TGTGCCAGCAGCTTATTCGGGTCTAATGAAAAACTGTTTTTT. This sequence encodes CASSLFGSNEKLFF. Supplemented by reference TRBV7-9 and TRBJ1-4, the full variable domain reads DTGVSQNPRHKITKRGQNVTFRCDPISEHNRLYWYRQTLGQGPEFLTYFQNEAQLEKSRLLSDRFSAERPKGSFSTLEIQRTEQGDSAMYLCASSLFGSNEKLFFGSGTQLSVL.

CDR3 residues: CASSTLPGQGADNEQFF. For the CDR3, the DNA is TGTGCCAGCAGCACCCTCCCGGGACAGGGGGCGGACAATGAGCAGTTCTTC. This chain joins TRBV7-9 and TRBJ2-1; 12 bases are shared with TRBD1. Germline V gene sequence: CDR1 SEHNR, CDR2 FQNEAQ (reference sequence). The CDR3 loop spans 17 amino acids. The V and J ends lost 5 bases and 5 bases, in that order; junction bases with no gene match: 10.

The chain has TRBV14 and TRBJ2-7; D is perhaps TRBD2 (5 bases). Germline V gives CDR1 SGHDN, CDR2 FVKESK. Trimming took 3 bases from V and 6 from J, leaving 12 bases between them. The CDR3 is 13 residues long. CDR3 coding DNA: TGTGCCAGCAGCCACTCGATAGGAGGCGAGCAGTACTTC. Protein sequence: CASSHSIGGEQYF.

J is TRBJ2-7 and V is TRBV6-1, with D tentatively TRBD1 (5 bases). V was pared by 6 bases and J by 4 bases, with 19 bases between. Germline CDR1 and CDR2: MNHNS and SASEGT. This CDR3 spans 15 amino acids. The CDR3 sequence: CASRGASDPLYEQYF. The CDR3 bases are TGTGCCAGCAGAGGGGCTTCGGACCCGTTATACGAGCAGTACTTC.

The chain carries TRBV28 and TRBJ1-5; TRBD1 might be the D (5 bases). CDR3 length: 15 residues. From germline, CDR1 is MDHEN and CDR2 SYDVKM. The V and J ends lost 5 bases and 4 bases respectively, with 15 bases between them. The CDR3 sequence: CASSIPQGGNQPQHF. In DNA form, the CDR3 reads TGTGCCAGCAGTATACCGCAGGGTGGAAATCAGCCCCAGCATTTT.

The V call is TRBV13, the J call TRBJ2-2; 9 nucleotides agree with TRBD2. The CDR3 contains 15 residues. Germline trimming cut 5 bases from V and 3 bases from J; bases unmatched to any gene: 4. Per the germline V gene, CDR1 is PRHDT and CDR2 is FYEKMQ (reference sequence). The CDR3 bases are TGTGCCAGCAGCCCCAAGCGGGAGGACACCGGGGAGCTGTTTTTT. Its translation: CASSPKREDTGELFF.

The chain employs TRBV18 and TRBJ1-1, with D tentatively TRBD1 (5 bases). The CDR3 sequence is 14 residues long. V gave up 3 bases and J gave up 1 base, with 9 bases separating them. Germline loops: CDR1 KGHSH, CDR2 LQKENI. This CDR3 reads CASSPSGSNTEAFF. The CDR3 DNA follows: TGTGCCAGCTCACCCTCAGGGTCGAACACTGAAGCTTTCTTT.

This clone was seen more than once but under ten times. This chain connects TRBV7-9 to TRBJ1-4; TRBD1 might be the D (6 bases). The V gene's germline CDR1 is SEHNR and CDR2 FQNEAQ (reference sequence). V lost 5 bases and J 7 bases, leaving 14 bases between the germline ends. The CDR3 spans 14 residues. The CDR3 here is CASSVRGSAEKLFF. DNA for the CDR3: TGTGCCAGCAGCGTTAGGGGGTCGGCTGAAAAACTGTTTTTT.

V gene TRBV2 combines with J gene TRBJ2-2; D call uncertain. This CDR3 region has 15 residues. V was cut by 2 bases and J by 0 bases, with 7 bases left in between. Germline loops: CDR1 SNHLY, CDR2 FYNNEI. The DNA of the CDR3 is TGTGCCAGCAGTGAACACAGTACGAACACCGGGGAGCTGTTTTTT. This gives the protein CASSEHSTNTGELFF. The whole variable domain, filled in from reference TRBV2 and TRBJ2-2, reads EPEVTQTPSHQVTQMGQEVILRCVPISNHLYFYWYRQILGQKVEFLVSFYNNEISEKSEIFDDQFSVERPDGSNFTLKIRSTKLEDSAMYFCASSEHSTNTGELFFGEGSRLTVL.

This clone was seen more than once but under ten times. This chain joins TRBV7-2 and TRBJ2-4; D gene uncertain. The V and J ends lost 4 bases and 8 bases respectively, with 12 bases between them. The V gene's germline CDR1 is SGHTA and CDR2 FQGNSA. CDR3 length: 13 amino acids. The CDR3 protein is CASSSYVVDIQYF. The CDR3 DNA reads TGTGCCAGCAGCTCCTATGTTGTGGACATTCAGTACTTC.

This clone was picked up a small number of times. The rearrangement uses TRBV5-6 and TRBJ2-1; tentatively, D is TRBD1 (5 bases). The CDR3 runs 12 residues. V was cut by 0 bases and J by 10 bases, with 8 bases left in between. Germline V CDR1 and CDR2: SGHDT, YYEEEE. The chain's CDR3 is CASSLGQTEQFF. CDR3 coding DNA: TGTGCCAGCAGCTTGGGACAGACGGAGCAGTTCTTC.

This clone turned up a few times. CDR3 sequence: CSSGRDNTGELFF. The DNA for the CDR3 is TGCAGCTCCGGGCGGGACAACACCGGGGAGCTGTTTTTT. The chain employs TRBV29-1 and TRBJ2-2; possible D gene TRBD2, 6 bases. There are 13 residues in the CDR3. Germline V gives CDR1 SQVTM, CDR2 ANQGSEA. Trimming pared 8 bases from V and 2 bases from J, leaving 12 bases between.

This clone was counted only a few times. The chain carries TRBV29-1 and TRBJ1-1; no definite D call. This CDR3 region has 11 residues. V was trimmed by 0 bases and J by 6 bases, leaving 5 bases between them. The germline V gene has CDR1 SQVTM and CDR2 ANQGSEA. This CDR3 reads CSVEDQSEAFF. CDR3 in DNA: TGCAGCGTTGAAGATCAGTCTGAAGCTTTCTTT.

V usage is TRBV4-1 and J usage is TRBJ1-4, with D tentatively TRBD1 (5 bases). Germline V gene sequence: CDR1 MGHRA, CDR2 YSYEKL. Trimming left V 1 base short and J 10 bases short, with 13 bases between. CDR3 length: 14 residues. The DNA of the CDR3 is TGCGCCAGCAGCCAAGTCTCAACCGGGGGAAAACTGTTTTTT. It is translated as CASSQVSTGGKLFF.

V usage is TRBV7-3 and J usage is TRBJ2-2; D call uncertain. V shed 1 base and J shed 6 bases, with 6 bases lying between them. There are 13 residues in the CDR3. Germline CDR1 and CDR2: SGHTA and FQGTGA. CDR3 nucleotide sequence: TGTGCCAGCAGCTTAATCCCGTCCGGGGAGCTGTTTTTT. Translated, it gives CASSLIPSGELFF.